The TCR beta chain described here comes from a study of T cell repertoires in cytomegalovirus infection (dated by TCRdb to the late 2010s). With respect to the entire study: Alongside well-studied HLA-B-restricted epitopes, the peptide stimulations were aimed at recently identified HLA-C-restricted CMV epitopes, whose presentation resists viral immunomodulation. Because public TCR beta signatures pointed to carriage of CMV infection together with the matching HLA type, the HLA type of each donor mattered for the analysis.

V gives up 4 bases and J gives up 1 base, and the segment between their germline ends measures 10 bases. Its CDR3 holds 15 amino acids, cysteine through phenylalanine. The entry retains the CDR3 DNA only, 45 bases that are in frame from base 1. Based on the germline V gene, the CDR1 and CDR2 sequences are WSHSY and SAAADI. As concerns this clonotype: Its specific antigen is unknown. Base qualities are not recorded, but no much larger clone differs from it by a single base.

The treatment or condition label here, explained by the study, means: in vitro stimulation with specific CMV peptide epitopes to enrich CMV-specific T cells. Sequenced on an Illumina HiSeq 1500. TCRdb reprocessed the public reads (quality trimming at Q25 with fastp, clone calling with MiXCR) and kept in-frame beta chains. CDR3 protein duplicates are merged, each entry listing the most common genes and DNA. This sample is represented by roughly 350,000 distinct CDR3 sequences; about 35% of them were singletons. The ten largest clones capture 13% of the sample. What the research found in general, with its limitations: The ex vivo response was dominated by HLA-C-restricted CMV-specific TCR beta clonotypes, and the single most frequent clonotype in two of eight donors was supplied by these HLA-C-restricted clonotypes. Cumulative frequency of public TCR beta family members discriminated carriers of CMV infection plus the relevant HLA type in this cohort and an independent roughly 350-donor cohort.

The clonotype was recovered from a human donor in good health (CMV status not recorded). Some clones in this sample may be carry-over from other donors' samples. This chain is built from TRBV10-2 and TRBJ2-2, with a weak D call of TRBD2 (5 bases match). This specimen consisted of cultured PBMCs, obtained from culture after CMV antigen stimulation. The nucleotides are TGCGCCAGCAGTGTTATAAGCGGGAACACCGGGGAGCTGTTTTTT. It specifies CASSVISGNTGELFF.